This record concerns one T cell receptor beta chain sequence. Its antigen remains unidentified. PCR involved 60 Vbeta and 13 Jbeta primers. Repertoires were generated with immunoSEQ multiplex PCR, while TCRdb's copy carries only in-frame clones and drops some. The sample has about 160,000 clones. The sample is drawn from a study of cytomegalovirus exposure and HLA in healthy donors. Germline V gives CDR1 SNHLY, CDR2 FYNNEI. The V gene lost 5 bases and the J gene lost 0 bases, with 13 bases spanning the gap. The CDR3 runs 15 residues. Healthy people donating bone marrow made up the donors. Findings and limits, study-wide: Later analysis revealed greater clonal expansion in HLA-associated TCR beta chains than in equally common others.

The receptor comes from a man younger than 40 in good health and CMV-seronegative. What was sequenced was PBMCs. The chain combines TRBV2 with TRBJ1-1, with D possibly matching TRBD1 (6 bases). CDR3 loop: CASSTQGAMNTEAFF. The CDR3 DNA sequence: TGTGCCAGCAGTACACAGGGTGCCATGAACACTGAAGCTTTCTTT.